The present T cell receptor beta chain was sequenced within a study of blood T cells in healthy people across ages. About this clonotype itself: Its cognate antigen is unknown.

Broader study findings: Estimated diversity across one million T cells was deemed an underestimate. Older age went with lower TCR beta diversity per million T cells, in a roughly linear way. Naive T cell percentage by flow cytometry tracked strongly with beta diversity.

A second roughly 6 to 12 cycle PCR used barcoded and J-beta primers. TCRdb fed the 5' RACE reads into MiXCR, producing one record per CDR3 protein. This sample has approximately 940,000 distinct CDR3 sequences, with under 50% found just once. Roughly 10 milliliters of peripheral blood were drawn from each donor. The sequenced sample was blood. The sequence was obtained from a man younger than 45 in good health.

The CDR3 is CASRRQAEQYF. The DNA of the CDR3 is TGTGCCAGCAGGAGGCAGGCCGAGCAGTACTTC. This chain links TRBV6-6 with TRBJ2-7; D is unclear. The CDR3 consists of 11 residues. The V gene's germline CDR1 is MNHNY and CDR2 SVGAGI (reference sequence). The V and J ends lost 6 bases and 6 bases respectively, with 9 bases between them.